This section outlines one TCR beta chain sequence together with its context. Participants reported their clinical history, and cohort assignment relied on those reports. In the 2 weeks before study entry, exposed participants met a COVID-19 case, which was PCR-confirmed or clinician-diagnosed. Clones were sequenced by immunoSEQ multiplex PCR, and TCRdb holds only the in-frame ones, with some missing. The sample includes around 400,000 clones, about 89% seen only once; the top ten take 0.8% to 0.9%. These data belong to a study of blood T cell repertoires in COVID-19. Overall study: Spain, Italy and the United States supplied samples that represented acute and convalescent COVID-19. PBMCs, B-cell-depleted T cells, or T cells provided the cDNA or gDNA that made up the material.

Trimming removed 4 bases at V and 7 bases at J, with 17 bases between. Germline V lookup: CDR1 SEHNR, CDR2 FQNEAQ (reference sequence). This CDR3 comprises 15 residues. This receptor was identified in a woman aged 40-49 years who had been exposed to COVID-19. Source material: PBMCs or T cells enriched from blood (not recorded which). J is TRBJ2-1 and V is TRBV7-9, with TRBD1 as a possible D gene (6 bases). The CDR3 sequence: CASSSQGRVRNEQFF. CDR3 sequence (DNA): TGTGCCAGCAGCTCCCAGGGGCGTGTACGGAATGAGCAGTTCTTC.